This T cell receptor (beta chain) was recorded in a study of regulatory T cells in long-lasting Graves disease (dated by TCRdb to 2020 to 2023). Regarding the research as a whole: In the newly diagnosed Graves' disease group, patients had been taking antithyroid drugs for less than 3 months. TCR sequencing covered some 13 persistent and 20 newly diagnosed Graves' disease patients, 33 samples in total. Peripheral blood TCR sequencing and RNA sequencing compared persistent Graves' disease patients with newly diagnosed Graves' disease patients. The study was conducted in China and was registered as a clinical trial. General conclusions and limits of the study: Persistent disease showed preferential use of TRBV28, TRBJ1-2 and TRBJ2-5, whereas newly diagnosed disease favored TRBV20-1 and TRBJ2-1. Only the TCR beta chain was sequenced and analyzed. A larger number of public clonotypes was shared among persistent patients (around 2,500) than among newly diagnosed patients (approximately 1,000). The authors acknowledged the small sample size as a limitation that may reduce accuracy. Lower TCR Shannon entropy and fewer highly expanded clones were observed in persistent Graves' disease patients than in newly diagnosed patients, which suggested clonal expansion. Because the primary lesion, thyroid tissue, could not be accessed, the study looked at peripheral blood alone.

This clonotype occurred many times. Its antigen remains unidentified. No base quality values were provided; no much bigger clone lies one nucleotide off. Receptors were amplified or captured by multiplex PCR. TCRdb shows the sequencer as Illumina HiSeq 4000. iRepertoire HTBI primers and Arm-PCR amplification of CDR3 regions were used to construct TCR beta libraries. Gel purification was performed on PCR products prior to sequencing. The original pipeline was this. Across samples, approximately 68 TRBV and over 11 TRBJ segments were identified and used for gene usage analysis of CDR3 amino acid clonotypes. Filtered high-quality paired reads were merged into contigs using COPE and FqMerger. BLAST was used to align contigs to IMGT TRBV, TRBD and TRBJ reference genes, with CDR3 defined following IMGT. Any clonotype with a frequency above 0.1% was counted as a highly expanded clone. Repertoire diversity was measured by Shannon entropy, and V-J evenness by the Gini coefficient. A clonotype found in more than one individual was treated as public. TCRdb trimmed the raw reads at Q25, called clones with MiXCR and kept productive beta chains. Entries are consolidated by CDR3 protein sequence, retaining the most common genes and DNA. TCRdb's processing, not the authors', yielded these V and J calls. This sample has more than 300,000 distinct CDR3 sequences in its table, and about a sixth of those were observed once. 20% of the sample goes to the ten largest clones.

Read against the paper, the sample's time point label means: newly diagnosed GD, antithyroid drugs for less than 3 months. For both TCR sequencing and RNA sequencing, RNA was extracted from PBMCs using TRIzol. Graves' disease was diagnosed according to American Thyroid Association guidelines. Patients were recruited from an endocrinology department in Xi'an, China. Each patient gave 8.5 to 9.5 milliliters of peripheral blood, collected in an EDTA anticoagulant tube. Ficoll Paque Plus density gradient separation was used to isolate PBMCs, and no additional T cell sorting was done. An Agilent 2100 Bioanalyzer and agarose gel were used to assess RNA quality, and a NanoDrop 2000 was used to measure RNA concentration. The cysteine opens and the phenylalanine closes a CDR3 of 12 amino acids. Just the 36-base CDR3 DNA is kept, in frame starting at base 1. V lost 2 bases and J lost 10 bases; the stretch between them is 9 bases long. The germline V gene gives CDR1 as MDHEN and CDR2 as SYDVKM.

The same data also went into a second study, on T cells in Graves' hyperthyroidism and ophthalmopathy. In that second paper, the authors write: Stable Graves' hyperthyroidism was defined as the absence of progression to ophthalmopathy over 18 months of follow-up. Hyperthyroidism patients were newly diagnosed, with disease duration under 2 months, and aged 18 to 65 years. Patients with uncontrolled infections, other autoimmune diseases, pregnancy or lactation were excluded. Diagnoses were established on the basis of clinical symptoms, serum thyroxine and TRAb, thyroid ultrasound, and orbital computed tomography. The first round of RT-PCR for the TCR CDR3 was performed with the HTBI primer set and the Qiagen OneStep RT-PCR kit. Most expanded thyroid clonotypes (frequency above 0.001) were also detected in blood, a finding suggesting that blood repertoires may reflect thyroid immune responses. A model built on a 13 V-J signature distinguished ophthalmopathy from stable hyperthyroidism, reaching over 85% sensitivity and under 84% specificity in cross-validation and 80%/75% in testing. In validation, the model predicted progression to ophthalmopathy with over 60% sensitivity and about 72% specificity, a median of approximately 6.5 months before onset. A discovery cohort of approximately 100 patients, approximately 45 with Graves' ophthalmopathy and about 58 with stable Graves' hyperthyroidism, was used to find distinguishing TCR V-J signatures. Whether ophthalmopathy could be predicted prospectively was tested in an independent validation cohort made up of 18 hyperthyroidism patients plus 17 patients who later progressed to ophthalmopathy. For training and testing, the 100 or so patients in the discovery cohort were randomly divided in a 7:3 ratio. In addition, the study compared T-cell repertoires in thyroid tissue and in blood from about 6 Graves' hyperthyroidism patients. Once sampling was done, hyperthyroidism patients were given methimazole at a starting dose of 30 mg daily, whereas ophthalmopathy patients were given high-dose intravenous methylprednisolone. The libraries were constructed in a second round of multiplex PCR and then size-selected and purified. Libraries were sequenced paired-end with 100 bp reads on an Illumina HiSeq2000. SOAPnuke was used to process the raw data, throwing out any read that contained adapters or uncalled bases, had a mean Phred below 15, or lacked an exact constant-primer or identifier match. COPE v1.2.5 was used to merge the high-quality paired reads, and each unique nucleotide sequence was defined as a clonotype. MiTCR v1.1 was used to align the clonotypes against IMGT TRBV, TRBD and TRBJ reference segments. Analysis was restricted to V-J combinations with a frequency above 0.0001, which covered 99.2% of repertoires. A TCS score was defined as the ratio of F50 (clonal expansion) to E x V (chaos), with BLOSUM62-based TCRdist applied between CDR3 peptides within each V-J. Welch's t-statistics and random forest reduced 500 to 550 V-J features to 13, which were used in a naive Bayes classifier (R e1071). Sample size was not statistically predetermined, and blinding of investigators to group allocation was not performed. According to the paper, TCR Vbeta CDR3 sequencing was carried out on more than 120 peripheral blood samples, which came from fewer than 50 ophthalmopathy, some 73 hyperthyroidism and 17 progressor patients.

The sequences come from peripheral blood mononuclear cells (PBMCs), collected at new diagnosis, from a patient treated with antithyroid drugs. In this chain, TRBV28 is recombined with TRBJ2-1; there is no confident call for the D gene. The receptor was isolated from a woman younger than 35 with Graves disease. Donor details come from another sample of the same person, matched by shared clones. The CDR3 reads CASSLALQEQFF. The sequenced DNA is TGTGCCAGCAGTTTAGCCCTCCAGGAGCAGTTCTTC.